This TCR beta chain was identified during a study of T cell responses to AZD1222 COVID-19 vaccine. Study-wide points: Only a handful of people who got AZD1222 tested seropositive at baseline. Repertoire collection took place solely once the T cell response had peaked. Across the whole spike, CD4 TCRs peaked at regions 160-218 and 743-854.

This CDR3 is 15 amino acids long. Germline CDR1 reads MDHEN; CDR2 reads SYDVKM. Trimming stripped 4 bases from V and 6 bases from J, with 17 bases between. On this clone itself: The target antigen is unknown.

Assay used: immunoSEQ multiplex PCR; TCRdb lists only in-frame clones, some missing. Altogether about 25,000 clones are present, around 87% being singletons, with the ten largest covering under 35%. The TCR sequence derives from an adult who received the AZD1222 COVID-19 vaccine. The chain is built from TRBV28 and TRBJ2-3; D is perhaps TRBD2 (5 bases). The material sequenced was peripheral blood, taken 28 days after the second AZD1222 dose. The CDR3 coding sequence is TGTGCCAGCAGTTCGCGGACTGGACGCGCTGATACGCAGTATTTT. Residues: CASSSRTGRADTQYF.